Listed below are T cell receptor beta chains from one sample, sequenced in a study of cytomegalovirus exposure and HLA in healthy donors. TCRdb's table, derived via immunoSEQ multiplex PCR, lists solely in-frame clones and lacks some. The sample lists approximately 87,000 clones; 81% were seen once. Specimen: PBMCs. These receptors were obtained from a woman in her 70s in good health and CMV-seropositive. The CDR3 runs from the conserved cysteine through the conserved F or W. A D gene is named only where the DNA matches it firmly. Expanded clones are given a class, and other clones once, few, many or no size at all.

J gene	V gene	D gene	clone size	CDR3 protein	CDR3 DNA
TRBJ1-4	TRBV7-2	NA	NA	CASSLARGARRGTNEKLFF	TGTGCCAGCAGCTTAGCGCGGGGGGCCCGTCGAGGAACTAATGAAAAACTGTTTTTT
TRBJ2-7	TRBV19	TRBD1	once	CASSTRDRGLYEQYF	TGTGCCAGTAGTACGAGGGACAGGGGGCTCTACGAGCAGTACTTC
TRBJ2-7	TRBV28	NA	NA	CASNPGGRFNSYEQYF	TGTGCCAGCAACCCGGGGGGCAGGTTCAACTCCTACGAGCAGTACTTC
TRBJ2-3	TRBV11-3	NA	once	CASSRQGSSTDTQYF	TGTGCCAGCAGCCGTCAGGGCAGTAGCACAGATACGCAGTATTTT
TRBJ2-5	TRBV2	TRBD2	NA	CASSEREGQETQYF	TGTGCCAGCAGTGAGCGGGAGGGCCAAGAGACCCAGTACTTC
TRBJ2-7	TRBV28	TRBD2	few	CASSFILSSGRVSSSYEQYF	TGTGCCAGCAGTTTTATATTGTCTAGCGGGAGGGTTTCTAGCTCCTACGAGCAGTACTTC
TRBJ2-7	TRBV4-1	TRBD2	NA	CASSHPLAGTYEQYF	TGCGCCAGCAGCCACCCTTTAGCGGGAACCTACGAGCAGTACTTC
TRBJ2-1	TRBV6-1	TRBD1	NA	CASSEGSGTDYNEQFF	TGTGCCAGCAGTGAAGGATCCGGGACAGACTACAATGAGCAGTTCTTC
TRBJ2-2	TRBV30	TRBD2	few	CAWSVLGRETTGELFF	TGTGCCTGGAGTGTATTAGGGCGGGAGACCACCGGGGAGCTGTTTTTT
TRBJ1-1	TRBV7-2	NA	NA	CASSLGGGATVRAFF	TGTGCCAGCAGCTTAGGGGGGGGCGCCACCGTACGGGCTTTCTTT
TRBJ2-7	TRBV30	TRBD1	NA	CAWSVARGPYEQYF	TGTGCCTGGAGTGTAGCCAGGGGGCCCTACGAGCAGTACTTC
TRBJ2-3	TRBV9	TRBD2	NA	CASSQTSGIDTQYF	TGTGCCAGCAGCCAGACTAGCGGGATAGATACGCAGTATTTT
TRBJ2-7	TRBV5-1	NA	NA	CASSLDIHYEQYF	TGCGCCAGCAGCTTGGACATTCACTACGAGCAGTACTTC
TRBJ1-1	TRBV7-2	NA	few	CASRKPGMNTEAFF	TGTGCCAGCAGAAAGCCGGGGATGAACACTGAAGCTTTCTTT
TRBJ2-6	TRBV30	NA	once	CAWRGEDTRRSGANVLTF	TGTGCCTGGCGCGGGGAGGACACCCGGAGATCCGGGGCCAACGTCCTGACTTTC
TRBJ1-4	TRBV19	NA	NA	CASSLEGVREKLFF	TGTGCCAGTAGTCTTGAGGGCGTCCGCGAAAAACTGTTTTTT
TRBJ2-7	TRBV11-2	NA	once	CASSLDPGVRREQYF	TGTGCCAGCAGCTTAGATCCCGGGGTCCGTCGCGAGCAGTACTTC
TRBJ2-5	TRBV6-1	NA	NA	CASSPTGSETQYF	TGTGCCAGCAGTCCGACAGGCTCCGAGACCCAGTACTTC
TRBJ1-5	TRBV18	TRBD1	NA	CASSPTGEDQPQHF	TGTGCCAGCTCACCGACAGGGGAGGATCAGCCCCAGCATTTT
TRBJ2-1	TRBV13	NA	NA	CASSYPSRNEQFF	TGTGCCAGCAGCTACCCTAGCCGGAATGAGCAGTTCTTC
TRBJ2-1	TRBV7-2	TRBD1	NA	CASSLRPGDRAYNEQFF	TGTGCCAGCAGCTTAAGGCCCGGGGACAGAGCTTACAATGAGCAGTTCTTC
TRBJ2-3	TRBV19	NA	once	CASSPTGTTDTQYF	TGTGCCAGTAGTCCCACAGGGACCACAGATACGCAGTATTTT
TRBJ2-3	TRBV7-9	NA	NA	CASSSIAAGTQYF	TGTGCCAGCAGCTCAATTGCTGCGGGTACGCAGTATTTT
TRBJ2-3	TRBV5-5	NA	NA	CASSFGGGASTDTQYF	TGTGCCAGCAGCTTTGGGGGCGGAGCTAGCACAGATACGCAGTATTTT
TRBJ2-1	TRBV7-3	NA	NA	CASSFSGTVYNEQFF	TGTGCCAGCAGCTTTAGCGGGACAGTTTACAATGAGCAGTTCTTC
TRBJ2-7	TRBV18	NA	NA	CASSPSGLVSSYEQYF	TGTGCCAGCTCACCGTCGGGACTCGTTAGCTCCTACGAGCAGTACTTC
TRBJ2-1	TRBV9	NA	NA	CASSVGSGDEQFF	TGTGCCAGCAGCGTAGGTAGCGGCGATGAGCAGTTCTTC
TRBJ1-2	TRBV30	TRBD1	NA	CAWTPGGTF	TGTGCCTGGACCCCAGGGGGCACCTTC
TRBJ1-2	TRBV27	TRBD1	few	CASSSRTGGRSGYTF	TGTGCCAGCAGTTCCCGAACAGGGGGAAGAAGTGGCTACACCTTC
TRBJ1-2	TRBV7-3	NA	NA	CASSAEAVANYGYTF	TGTGCCAGCAGCGCCGAGGCCGTTGCCAACTATGGCTACACCTTC
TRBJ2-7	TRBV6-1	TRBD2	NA	CASSTSGRAYEQYF	TGTGCCAGCAGCACTAGCGGGAGGGCCTACGAGCAGTACTTC
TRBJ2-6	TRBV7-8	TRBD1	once	CASSLSDRGRSGANVLTF	TGTGCCAGCAGCTTATCGGACAGGGGGCGGTCCGGGGCCAACGTCCTGACTTTC
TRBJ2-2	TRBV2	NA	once	CASEDSTNTGELFF	TGTGCCAGCGAGGACAGCACGAACACCGGGGAGCTGTTTTTT
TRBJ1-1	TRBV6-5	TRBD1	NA	CASSSTGANTEAFF	TGTGCCAGCAGTTCGACAGGGGCCAACACTGAAGCTTTCTTT
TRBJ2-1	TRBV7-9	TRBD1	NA	CASSLGGQGGNEQFF	TGTGCCAGCAGCTTAGGGGGACAGGGCGGTAATGAGCAGTTCTTC
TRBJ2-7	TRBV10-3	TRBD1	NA	CAISEWDRSYEQYF	TGTGCCATCAGTGAATGGGACAGGTCCTACGAGCAGTACTTC
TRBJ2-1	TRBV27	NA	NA	CASGRTANEQFF	TGTGCCAGCGGTAGGACAGCCAATGAGCAGTTCTTC
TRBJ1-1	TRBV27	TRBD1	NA	CASSYNDRGGTEAFF	TGTGCCAGCAGCTATAATGACAGGGGCGGGACTGAAGCTTTCTTT
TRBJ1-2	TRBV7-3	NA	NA	CASSHVQRRGFYGYTF	TGTGCCAGCAGTCACGTCCAACGCAGGGGATTCTATGGCTACACCTTC
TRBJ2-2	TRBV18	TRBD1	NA	CASSPTGQGNTGELFF	TGTGCCAGCTCACCGACGGGACAGGGGAACACCGGGGAGCTGTTTTTT
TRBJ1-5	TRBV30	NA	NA	CAWDEGVGPQHF	TGTGCCTGGGACGAGGGAGTGGGGCCCCAGCATTTT
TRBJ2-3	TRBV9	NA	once	CASSVVEGYGTDTQYF	TGTGCCAGCAGCGTAGTAGAGGGATATGGCACAGATACGCAGTATTTT
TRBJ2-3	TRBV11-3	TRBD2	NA	CASSLRTSGRTDTQYF	TGTGCCAGCAGCTTAAGAACTAGCGGGAGAACAGATACGCAGTATTTT
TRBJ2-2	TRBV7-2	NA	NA	CASSLTGTGELFF	TGTGCCAGCAGCTTAACAGGGACCGGGGAGCTGTTTTTT
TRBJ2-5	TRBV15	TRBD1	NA	CATSRDAGQGRETQYF	TGTGCCACCAGCAGAGATGCGGGACAGGGTAGGGAGACCCAGTACTTC
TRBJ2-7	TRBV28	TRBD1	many	CASRDRGPYEQYF	TGTGCCAGCAGGGACAGGGGGCCCTACGAGCAGTACTTC
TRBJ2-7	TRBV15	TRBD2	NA	CATSRELAGVGQYF	TGTGCCACCAGCAGAGAACTAGCGGGAGTGGGGCAGTACTTC
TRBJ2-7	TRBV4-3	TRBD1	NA	CASSQELGGGTGRHEQYF	TGCGCCAGCAGCCAAGAACTGGGAGGAGGGACAGGGAGACACGAGCAGTACTTC
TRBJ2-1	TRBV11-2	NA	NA	CASSSTSASTYNEQFF	TGTGCCAGCAGCTCGACGTCGGCTAGCACCTACAATGAGCAGTTCTTC
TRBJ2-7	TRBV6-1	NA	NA	CASSNNYEQYF	TGTGCCAGCAGTAATAACTACGAGCAGTACTTC
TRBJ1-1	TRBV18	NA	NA	CASSPPRREGDTEAFF	TGTGCCAGCTCACCACCCCGCAGGGAGGGTGACACTGAAGCTTTCTTT
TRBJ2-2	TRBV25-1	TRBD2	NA	CASSESPAGVVTGELFF	TGTGCCAGCAGTGAATCCCCAGCGGGAGTAGTAACCGGGGAGCTGTTTTTT
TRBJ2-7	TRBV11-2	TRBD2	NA	CASSLWLAGGGYEQYF	TGTGCCAGCAGCTTGTGGCTAGCGGGAGGCGGGTACGAGCAGTACTTC
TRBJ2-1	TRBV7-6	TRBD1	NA	CASSLGPGGGEEQFF	TGTGCCAGCAGCTTAGGGCCAGGGGGCGGGGAGGAGCAGTTCTTC
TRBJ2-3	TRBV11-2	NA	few	CASSLGGVTDTQYF	TGTGCCAGCAGCCTCGGGGGAGTTACAGATACGCAGTATTTT
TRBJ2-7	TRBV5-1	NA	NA	CASSLGRAGSSYEQYF	TGCGCCAGCAGCTTGGGGCGGGCTGGCAGCTCCTACGAGCAGTACTTC
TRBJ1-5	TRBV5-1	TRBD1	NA	CASSSTGGNQPQHF	TGCGCCAGCAGCTCCACAGGGGGAAATCAGCCCCAGCATTTT